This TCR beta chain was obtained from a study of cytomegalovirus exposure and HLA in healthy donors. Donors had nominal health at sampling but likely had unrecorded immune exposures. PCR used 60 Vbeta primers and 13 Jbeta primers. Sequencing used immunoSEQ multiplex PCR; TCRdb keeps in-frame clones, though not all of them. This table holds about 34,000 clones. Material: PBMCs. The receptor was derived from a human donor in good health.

The chain's CDR3 is CASSPGHLLYEQYF. The CDR3 DNA follows: TGTGCCAGCAGCCCCGGACATCTCCTCTACGAGCAGTACTTC. This chain links TRBV9 with TRBJ2-7; possibly TRBD1 for D (5 bases). V lost 4 bases to trimming and J lost 3 bases, with 14 bases between them. This CDR3 is 14 amino acids long. The germline V gene has CDR1 SGDLS and CDR2 YYNGEE. Filled out from reference TRBV9 and TRBJ2-7, the complete variable domain reads DSGVTQTPKHLITATGQRVTLRCSPRSGDLSVYWYQQSLDQGLQFLIQYYNGEERAKGNILERFSAQQFPDLHSELNLSSLELGDSALYFCASSPGHLLYEQYFGPGTRLTVT.